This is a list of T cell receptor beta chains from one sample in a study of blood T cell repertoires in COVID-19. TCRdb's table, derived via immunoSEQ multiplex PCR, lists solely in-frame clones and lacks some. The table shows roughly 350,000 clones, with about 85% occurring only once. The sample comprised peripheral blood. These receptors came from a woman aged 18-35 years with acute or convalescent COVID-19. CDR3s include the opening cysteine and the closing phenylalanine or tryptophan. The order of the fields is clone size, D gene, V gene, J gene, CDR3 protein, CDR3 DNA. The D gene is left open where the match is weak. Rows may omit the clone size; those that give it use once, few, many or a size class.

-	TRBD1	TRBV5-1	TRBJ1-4	CASSLTDRATNEKLFF	TGCGCCAGCAGCTTAACTGACAGGGCAACTAATGAAAAACTGTTTTTT
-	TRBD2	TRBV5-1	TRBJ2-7	CASSRTSGYDYEQYF	TGCGCCAGCAGCCGGACTAGCGGGTATGATTACGAGCAGTACTTC
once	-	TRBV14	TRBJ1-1	CASSLTGLNTEAFF	TGTGCCAGCAGCCTTACCGGGTTAAACACTGAAGCTTTCTTT
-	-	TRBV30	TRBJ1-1	CAWMEAGKSSVDTEAFF	TGTGCCTGGATGGAGGCAGGCAAGAGTTCGGTGGACACTGAAGCTTTCTTT
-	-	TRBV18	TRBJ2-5	CASSSGLEETQYF	TGTGCCAGCTCATCTGGTCTGGAGGAGACCCAGTACTTC
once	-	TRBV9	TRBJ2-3	CASSVSSGTDTQYF	TGTGCCAGCAGCGTGTCTAGCGGCACAGATACGCAGTATTTT
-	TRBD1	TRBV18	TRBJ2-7	CASSPPGQGFYEQYF	TGTGCCAGCTCACCACCAGGACAGGGATTCTACGAGCAGTACTTC
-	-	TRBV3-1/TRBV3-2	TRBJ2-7	CASSQETSNRQYF	TGTGCCAGCAGCCAAGAAACTAGTAATAGGCAGTACTTC
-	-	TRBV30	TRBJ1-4	CAWSALGADEKLFF	TGTGCCTGGAGCGCCCTAGGGGCGGATGAAAAACTGTTTTTT
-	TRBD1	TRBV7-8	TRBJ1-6	CASKGGSSSYNSPLHF	TGTGCCAGCAAAGGGGGCAGCTCCTCCTATAATTCACCCCTCCACTTT
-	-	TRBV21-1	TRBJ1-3	CASSTTRNPRGDSGNTIYF	TGTGCCAGCAGCACTACCCGAAACCCCAGGGGCGACTCTGGAAACACCATATATTTT
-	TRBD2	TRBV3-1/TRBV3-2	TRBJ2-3	CASSQGVGGITDTQYF	TGTGCCAGCAGCCAAGGGGTGGGGGGGATCACAGATACGCAGTATTTT